This T cell receptor beta chain stems from a study of response to subunit inactivated influenza vaccine. Whole-study results and caveats: Each seasonal influenza vaccination, the authors suggested, recruits few new T cells.

This clonotype appeared a single time. The target antigen is unknown. The V end lost 4 bases, the J end lost 0 bases, and 13 bases lay between the germline ends. The germline gives CDR1 SGHDT, CDR2 YYEEEE. The CDR3 consists of 15 residues. TCRdb re-called the RT-PCR reads with MiXCR, one entry per CDR3 protein. The repertoire consists of over 400,000 distinct CDR3 sequences, with over 10% occurring once and the leading ten covering roughly 14%. The chain is built from TRBV5-6 and TRBJ2-5; D not certain. The sequencing here drew on PBMCs from blood, taken about 40 days after vaccination. This receptor was taken from a man in his forties or fifties who received an inactivated influenza vaccine. The CDR3 nucleotides read TGTGCCAGCAGCCTACGGGCCGGCCACCAAGAGACCCAGTACTTC. Translation gives CASSLRAGHQETQYF.